This T cell receptor (beta chain) derives from a study of blood T cell repertoires in COVID-19. Study information: From T cells, B-cell-depleted T cells, or PBMCs came the material, which was cDNA or gDNA.

Enrollees, about 18 to 95 years old, lived in around 23 US areas. CDR3 length equals 13 residues. Per the germline V gene, CDR1 is ENHRY and CDR2 is SYGVKD. The J segment lost 6 bases and the V segment lost 7 bases, leaving 5 bases of the junction unmatched. Original handling: From reference gene primer amplification, estimates of nucleated cell counts were derived. The method was immunoSEQ multiplex PCR; TCRdb's version includes in-frame clones alone and lacks a portion of them. The V and J calls and clone size were taken over from that table, and D and trimming were inferred from the DNA. The sample yields about 250,000 clones, around 91% seen once.

This chain joins TRBV10-3 and TRBJ2-2, with 7 bases lining up with TRBD2. What was sequenced was PBMCs or T cells enriched from blood (not recorded which). The sequence derives from a young woman who had recovered from COVID-19. The CDR3 DNA is TGTGCCATCAATGGGGAGGGCGCCGGGGAGCTGTTTTTT. Translating it yields CAINGEGAGELFF.